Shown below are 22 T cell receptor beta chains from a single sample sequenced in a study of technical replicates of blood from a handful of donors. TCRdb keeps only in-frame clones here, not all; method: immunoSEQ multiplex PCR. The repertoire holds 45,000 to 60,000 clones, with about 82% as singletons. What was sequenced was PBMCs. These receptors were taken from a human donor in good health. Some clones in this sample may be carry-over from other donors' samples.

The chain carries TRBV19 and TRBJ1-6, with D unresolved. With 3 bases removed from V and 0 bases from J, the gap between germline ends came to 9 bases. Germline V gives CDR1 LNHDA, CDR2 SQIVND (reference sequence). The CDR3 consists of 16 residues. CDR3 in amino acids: CASSIERSSYNSPLHF. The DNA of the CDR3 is TGTGCCAGTAGTATTGAAAGGAGCTCCTATAATTCACCCCTCCACTTT.

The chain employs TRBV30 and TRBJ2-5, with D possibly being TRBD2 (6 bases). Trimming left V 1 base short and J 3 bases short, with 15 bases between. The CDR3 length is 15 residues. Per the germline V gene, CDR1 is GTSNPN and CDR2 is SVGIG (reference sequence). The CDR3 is CAWSAPPGLKETQYF. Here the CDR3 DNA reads TGTGCCTGGAGTGCCCCGCCGGGACTGAAAGAGACCCAGTACTTC. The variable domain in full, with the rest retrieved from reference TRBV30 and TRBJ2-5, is SQTIHQWPATLVQPVGSPLSLECTVEGTSNPNLYWYRQAAGRGLQLLFYSVGIGQISSEVPQNLSASRPQDRQFILSSKKLLLSDSGFYLCAWSAPPGLKETQYFGPGTRLLVL.

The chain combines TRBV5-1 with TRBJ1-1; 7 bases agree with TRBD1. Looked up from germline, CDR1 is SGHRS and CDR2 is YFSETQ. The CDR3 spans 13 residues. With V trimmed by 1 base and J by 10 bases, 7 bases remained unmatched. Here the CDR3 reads CASSLSQGNIAFF. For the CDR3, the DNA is TGCGCCAGCAGCTTGTCACAGGGGAACATAGCTTTCTTT.

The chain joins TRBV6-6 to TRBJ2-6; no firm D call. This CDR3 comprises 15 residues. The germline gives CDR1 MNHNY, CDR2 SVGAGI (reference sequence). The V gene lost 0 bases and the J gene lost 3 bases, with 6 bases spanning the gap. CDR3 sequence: CASSYSAGGANVLTF. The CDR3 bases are TGTGCCAGCAGTTACTCGGCAGGTGGGGCCAACGTCCTGACTTTC.

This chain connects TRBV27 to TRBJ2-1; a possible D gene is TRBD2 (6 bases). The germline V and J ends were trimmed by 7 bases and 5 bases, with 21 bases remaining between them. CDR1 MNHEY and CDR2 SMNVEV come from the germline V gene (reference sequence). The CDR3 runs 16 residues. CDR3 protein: CASNSRMLGGHNEQFF. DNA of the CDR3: TGTGCCAGCAATTCCCGAATGCTGGGGGGACACAATGAGCAGTTCTTC.

This chain's CDR3 is CASRQYLTEAFF. CDR3 sequence (DNA): TGTGCCAGCCGACAGTATCTTACTGAAGCTTTCTTT. The chain employs TRBV19 and TRBJ1-1; TRBD1 is a possible D gene (5 bases). From germline, CDR1 is LNHDA and CDR2 SQIVND (reference sequence). The CDR3 consists of 12 residues. The V and J ends lost 9 bases and 5 bases respectively, with 13 bases between them.

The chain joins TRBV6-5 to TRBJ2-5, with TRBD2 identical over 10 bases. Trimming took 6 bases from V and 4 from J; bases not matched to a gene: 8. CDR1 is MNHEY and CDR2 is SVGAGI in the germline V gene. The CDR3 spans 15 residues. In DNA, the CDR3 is TGTGCCAGCAGGTTAGCGGGGGGCTTCCGAGAGACCCAGTACTTC. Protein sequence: CASRLAGGFRETQYF.

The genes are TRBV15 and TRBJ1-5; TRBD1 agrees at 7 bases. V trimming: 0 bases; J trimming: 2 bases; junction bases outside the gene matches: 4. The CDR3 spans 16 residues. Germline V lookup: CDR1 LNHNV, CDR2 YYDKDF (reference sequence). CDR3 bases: TGTGCCACCAGCAGAGACCCAGGGGGAGGCAATCAGCCCCAGCATTTT. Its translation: CATSRDPGGGNQPQHF.

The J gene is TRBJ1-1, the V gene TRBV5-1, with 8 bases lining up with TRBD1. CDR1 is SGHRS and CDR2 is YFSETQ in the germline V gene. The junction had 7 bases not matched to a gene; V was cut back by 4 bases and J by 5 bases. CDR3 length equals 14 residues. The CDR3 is CASSRGTGRTEAFF. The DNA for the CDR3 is TGCGCCAGCAGCCGCGGGACAGGAAGGACTGAAGCTTTCTTT.

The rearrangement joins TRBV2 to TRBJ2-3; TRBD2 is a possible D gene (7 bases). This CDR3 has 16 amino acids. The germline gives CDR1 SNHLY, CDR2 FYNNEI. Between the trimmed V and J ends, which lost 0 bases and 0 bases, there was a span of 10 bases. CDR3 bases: TGTGCCAGCAGTGAAGCCGGGGGGCGGAGCACAGATACGCAGTATTTT. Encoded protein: CASSEAGGRSTDTQYF.

This CDR3 reads CAWSPGVGRANVLTF. The DNA for the CDR3 is TGTGCCTGGTCGCCCGGGGTAGGGCGAGCCAACGTCCTGACTTTC. This sequence joins TRBV30 and TRBJ2-6; tentative D call: TRBD2 (5 bases). Germline values: CDR1 GTSNPN, CDR2 SVGIG (reference sequence). CDR3 size: 15 residues. With 5 bases removed from V and 7 bases from J, the gap between germline ends came to 18 bases. Full variable domain (remainder filled in from reference TRBV30 and TRBJ2-6): SQTIHQWPATLVQPVGSPLSLECTVEGTSNPNLYWYRQAAGRGLQLLFYSVGIGQISSEVPQNLSASRPQDRQFILSSKKLLLSDSGFYLCAWSPGVGRANVLTFGAGSRLTVL.

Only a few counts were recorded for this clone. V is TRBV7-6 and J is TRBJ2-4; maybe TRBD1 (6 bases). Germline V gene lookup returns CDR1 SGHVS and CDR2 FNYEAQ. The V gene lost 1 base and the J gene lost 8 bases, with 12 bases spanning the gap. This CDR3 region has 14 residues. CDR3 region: CASSLGARGDIQYF. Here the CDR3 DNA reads TGTGCCAGCAGCTTAGGGGCCAGGGGAGACATTCAGTACTTC.

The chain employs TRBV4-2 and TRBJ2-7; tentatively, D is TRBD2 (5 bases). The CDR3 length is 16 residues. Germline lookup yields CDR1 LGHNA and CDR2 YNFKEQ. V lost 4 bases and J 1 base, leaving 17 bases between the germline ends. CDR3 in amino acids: CASSPGAGYQSYEQYF. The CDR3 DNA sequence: TGTGCCAGCAGCCCAGGCGCGGGCTACCAATCCTACGAGCAGTACTTC.

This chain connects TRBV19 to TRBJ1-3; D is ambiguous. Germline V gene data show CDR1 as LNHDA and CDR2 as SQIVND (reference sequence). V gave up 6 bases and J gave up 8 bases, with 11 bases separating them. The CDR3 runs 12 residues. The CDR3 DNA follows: TGTGCCAGTAGGAACCCCGCGGACACCATATATTTT. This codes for CASRNPADTIYF.

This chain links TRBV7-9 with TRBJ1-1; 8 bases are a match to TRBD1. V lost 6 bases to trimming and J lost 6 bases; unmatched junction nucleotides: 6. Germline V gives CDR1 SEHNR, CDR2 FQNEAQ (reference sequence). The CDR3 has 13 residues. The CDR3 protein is CASSIDRGAEAFF. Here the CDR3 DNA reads TGTGCCAGCAGTATTGACAGGGGCGCTGAAGCTTTCTTT.

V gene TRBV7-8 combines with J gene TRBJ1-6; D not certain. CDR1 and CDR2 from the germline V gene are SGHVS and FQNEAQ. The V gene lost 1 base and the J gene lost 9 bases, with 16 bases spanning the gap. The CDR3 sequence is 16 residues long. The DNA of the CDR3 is TGTGCCAGCAGCTTAGATAACCGGGAATTACGTTCACCCCTCCACTTT. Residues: CASSLDNRELRSPLHF.

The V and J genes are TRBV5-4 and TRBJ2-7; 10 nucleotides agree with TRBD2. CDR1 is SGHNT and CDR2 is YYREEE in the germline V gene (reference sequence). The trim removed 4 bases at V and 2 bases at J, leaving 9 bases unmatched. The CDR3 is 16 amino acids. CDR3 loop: CASSRLGTSEPYEQYF. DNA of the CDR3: TGTGCCAGCAGCAGGCTCGGGACTAGCGAACCCTACGAGCAGTACTTC.

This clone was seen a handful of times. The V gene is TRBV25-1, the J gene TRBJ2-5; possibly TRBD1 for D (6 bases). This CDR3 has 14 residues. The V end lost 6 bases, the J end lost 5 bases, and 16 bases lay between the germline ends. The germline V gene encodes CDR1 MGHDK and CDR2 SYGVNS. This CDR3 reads CASSRGWGLETQYF. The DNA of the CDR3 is TGTGCCAGCAGCAGGGGATGGGGATTGGAGACCCAGTACTTC. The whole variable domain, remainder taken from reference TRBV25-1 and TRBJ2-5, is EADIYQTPRYLVIGTGKKITLECSQTMGHDKMYWYQQDPGMELHLIHYSYGVNSTEKGDLSSESTVSRIRTEHFPLTLESARPSHTSQYLCASSRGWGLETQYFGPGTRLLVL.

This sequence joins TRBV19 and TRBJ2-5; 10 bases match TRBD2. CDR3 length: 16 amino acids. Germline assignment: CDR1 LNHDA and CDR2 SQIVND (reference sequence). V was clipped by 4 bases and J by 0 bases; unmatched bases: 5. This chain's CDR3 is CASSKSGGANQETQYF. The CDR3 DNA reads TGTGCCAGTAGTAAAAGCGGGGGGGCCAACCAAGAGACCCAGTACTTC.

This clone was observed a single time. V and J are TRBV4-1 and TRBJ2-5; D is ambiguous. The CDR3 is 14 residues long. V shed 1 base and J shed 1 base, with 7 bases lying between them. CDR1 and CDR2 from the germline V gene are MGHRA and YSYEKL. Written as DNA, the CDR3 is TGCGCCAGCAGCCAAGGCGGCATCCAAGAGACCCAGTACTTC. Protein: CASSQGGIQETQYF.

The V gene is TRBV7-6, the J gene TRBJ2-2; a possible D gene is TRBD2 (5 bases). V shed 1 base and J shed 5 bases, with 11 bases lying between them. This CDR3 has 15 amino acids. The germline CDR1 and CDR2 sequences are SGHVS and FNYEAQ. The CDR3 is CASSLEPSQTGELFF. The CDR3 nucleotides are TGTGCCAGCAGCTTAGAGCCTAGCCAAACCGGGGAGCTGTTTTTT. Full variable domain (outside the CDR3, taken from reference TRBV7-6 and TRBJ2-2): GAGVSQSPRYKVTKRGQDVALRCDPISGHVSLYWYRQALGQGPEFLTYFNYEAQQDKSGLPNDRFSAERPEGSISTLTIQRTEQRDSAMYRCASSLEPSQTGELFFGEGSRLTVL.

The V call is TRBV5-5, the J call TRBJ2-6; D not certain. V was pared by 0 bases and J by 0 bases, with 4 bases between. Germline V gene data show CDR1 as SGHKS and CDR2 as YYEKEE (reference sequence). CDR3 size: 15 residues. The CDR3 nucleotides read TGTGCCAGCAGCTTGGGCGGCTCTGGGGCCAACGTCCTGACTTTC. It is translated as CASSLGGSGANVLTF. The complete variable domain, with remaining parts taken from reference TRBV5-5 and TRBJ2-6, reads DAGVTQSPTHLIKTRGQQVTLRCSPISGHKSVSWYQQVLGQGPQFIFQYYEKEERGRGNFPDRFSARQFPNYSSELNVNALLLGDSALYLCASSLGGSGANVLTFGAGSRLTVL.